Sequencing of this TCR beta chain was carried out in a study of shared clonotypes between healthy human individuals. Selected positively for CCR7 and CD45RO-negative, naive CD8 cells excluded terminally differentiated effector memory CD45RA+ cells. It was at deep level that the assay was run. Data came from immunoSEQ multiplex PCR; TCRdb stores just in-frame clones and leaves some out. The repertoire has around 620,000 clones, roughly 96% of them found once; the top ten carry around 0.12%. This sequence originates from a woman in her twenties or thirties in good health. The sample was naive CD8+ T cells sorted from blood.

The CDR3 bases are TGTGCCAGCAGCAGCACGGGGACTAGCGGGTACTTAGATACGCAGTATTTT. This sequence encodes CASSSTGTSGYLDTQYF. The gene calls are TRBV5-4 and TRBJ2-3; 12 bases match TRBD2. The germline CDR1 and CDR2 sequences are SGHNT and YYREEE (reference sequence). Trimming took 4 bases from V and 5 from J; bases not matched to a gene: 11. This CDR3 spans 17 amino acids.